These 27 T cell receptor beta chains were sequenced from one sample in a study of blood T cells in healthy people across ages. Then a second PCR, running roughly 7 to 11 cycles, was carried out with a sample-barcoded 5' primer and a J-beta primer mix. TCRdb recomputed calls from the 5' RACE reads with MiXCR, one row per CDR3 protein. The sample shows 1.4 million to 1.5 million distinct CDR3 sequences, around 42% of them seen only once. Input material: blood. The receptors were gathered from a woman younger than 35 in good health.

This clonotype turned up a few times. V and J are TRBV6-1 and TRBJ2-7, with TRBD1 identical over 10 bases. Germline CDR1 is MNHNS and CDR2 is SASEGT. The ends lost 7 bases at V and 6 bases at J; junction bases unmatched: 9. This CDR3 has 14 amino acids. CDR3 nucleotides: TGTGCCAGCAACTCCGGGACAGGGGAGGTCGAGCAGTACTTC. It codes for CASNSGTGEVEQYF.

This clonotype showed up just a few times. This rearrangement joins TRBV20-1 to TRBJ1-2; D is possibly TRBD1 (5 bases). Trimming cost V 0 bases and J 3 bases, with 20 bases left between them. The germline V gene encodes CDR1 DFQATT and CDR2 SNEGSKA (reference sequence). This CDR3 comprises 17 residues. The CDR3 here is CSARDEVSPGTHYGYTF. The CDR3 nucleotides are TGCAGTGCTAGAGATGAAGTTTCCCCTGGGACGCACTATGGCTACACCTTC.

This sequence joins TRBV7-2 and TRBJ2-5, with a tentative D call TRBD1 (6 bases). The J call may be incorrect, as the DNA end agrees better with TRBJ2-4. This CDR3 is 14 amino acids long. Germline V CDR1 and CDR2: SGHTA, FQGNSA. CDR3 in amino acids: CASTEIHSGDIQYF. The CDR3 DNA is TGTGCCAGCACCGAGATCCACTCAGGGGACATTCAGTACTTC.

V and J are TRBV3-1 and TRBJ2-3; 9 positions agree with TRBD2. Germline-derived CDR1 and CDR2 are LGHDT and YNNKEL (reference sequence). The V segment lost 4 bases and the J segment 11 bases; nucleotides outside the gene matches: 13. The CDR3 extends over 15 amino acids. The CDR3 DNA reads as TGTGCCAGCAGCCCCAGTGGTAGCGGGGGCTGGGAGCAGTATTTT. Amino acid sequence: CASSPSGSGGWEQYF.

This sequence joins TRBV9 and TRBJ2-2, with a tentative D call TRBD1 (6 bases). Germline CDR1 SGDLS, CDR2 YYNGEE. The CDR3 has 15 residues. The V end lost 3 bases, the J end lost 1 base, and 10 bases lay between the germline ends. The DNA of the CDR3 is TGTGCCAGCAGCGCGAGGACAGAGAACACCGGGGAGCTGTTTTTT. It is translated as CASSARTENTGELFF.

This rearrangement joins TRBV12-3 or TRBV12-4 to TRBJ2-3; tentative D call: TRBD2 (5 bases). V shed 6 bases and J shed 3 bases, with 16 bases lying between them. The CDR3 has 15 amino acids. As DNA, the CDR3 is TGTGCCAGCAGCTCCGGACTTCGGGAAACAGATACGCAGTATTTT. Its protein is CASSSGLRETDTQYF.

This clonotype was recorded many times. A junction end diverges from the germline sequence, so it may reflect a read error. V gene TRBV5-1 combines with J gene TRBJ2-7; no reliable D call. The CDR3 runs to 14 residues. The germline CDR1 and CDR2 sequences are SGHRS and YFSETQ. CDR3: CASSLAVGSYEQYF. The CDR3 DNA reads as TGTGCCAGCAGCTTAGCCGTAGGCTCCTACGAGCAGTACTTC.

This sequence joins TRBV29-1 and TRBJ1-2; 8 nucleotides line up with TRBD1. The CDR3 consists of 13 residues. Germline loops: CDR1 SQVTM, CDR2 ANQGSEA. CDR3 protein: CGEGAGGMDGYTF. In nucleotides, the CDR3 is TGCGGAGAGGGAGCAGGGGGCATGGATGGCTACACCTTC.

As to this clonotype: An end of the junction does not agree with germline; a read error may underlie this. V and J are TRBV29-1 and TRBJ2-5; 16 bases are shared with TRBD2. This CDR3 region has 18 residues. CDR1 and CDR2 (germline): SQVTM, ANQGSEA. The CDR3 protein is CSVEGTSGRVMDQETQYF. Here the CDR3 DNA reads TGCAGCGTCGAAGGGACTAGCGGGAGGGTGATGGACCAAGAGACCCAGTACTTC.

The chain has TRBV27 and TRBJ2-5; D is possibly TRBD2 (5 bases). The CDR3 has 11 residues. Germline CDR1 and CDR2: MNHEY and SMNVEV (reference sequence). V lost 7 bases, J lost 11 bases, and 14 bases lay in between. The DNA of the CDR3 is TGTGCCAGCACGGGCCGGGGTGAGCAGTACTTC. This translates into CASTGRGEQYF.

The V and J genes are TRBV29-1 and TRBJ2-1, with 16 bases that match TRBD2. This CDR3 has 18 amino acids. The germline CDR1 and CDR2 sequences are SQVTM and ANQGSEA. V shed 4 bases and J 6 bases; nucleotides not matched to a gene: 12. The CDR3 DNA sequence: TGCAGCGTTGCGGGGGCCGGGACTAGCGGGAGGGCTAGCAATGAGCAGTTCTTC. This sequence encodes CSVAGAGTSGRASNEQFF.

The chain uses TRBV7-6 and TRBJ1-1; D not certain. This CDR3 spans 14 amino acids. Trimming pared 4 bases from V and 0 bases from J, leaving 9 bases between. The germline V gene has CDR1 SGHVS and CDR2 FNYEAQ. Here the CDR3 reads CASSSEIMNTEAFF. The DNA for the CDR3 is TGTGCCAGCAGCTCAGAGATCATGAACACTGAAGCTTTCTTT. The full variable domain, in which reference TRBV7-6 and TRBJ1-1 provide the parts outside the CDR3, is GAGVSQSPRYKVTKRGQDVALRCDPISGHVSLYWYRQALGQGPEFLTYFNYEAQQDKSGLPNDRFSAERPEGSISTLTIQRTEQRDSAMYRCASSSEIMNTEAFFGQGTRLTVV.

This clonotype appeared a single time. This sequence joins TRBV7-2 and TRBJ2-2, with 12 bases lining up with TRBD2. CDR1 SGHTA and CDR2 FQGNSA come from the germline V gene. This CDR3 region has 16 residues. V shed 5 bases and J 4 bases; nucleotides not matched to a gene: 5. In nucleotides, the CDR3 is TGTGCCAGCAGCCATCCTAGCGGGAGGGTCACCGGGGAGCTGTTTTTT. Translated, it gives CASSHPSGRVTGELFF.

The gene calls are TRBV20-1 and TRBJ2-5, with 12 bases lining up with TRBD2. Germline trimming cut 5 bases from V and 5 bases from J; bases unmatched to any gene: 6. Looked up from germline, CDR1 is DFQATT and CDR2 is SNEGSKA (reference sequence). The CDR3 consists of 14 residues. This chain's CDR3 is CSASRTSGMETQYF. DNA of the CDR3: TGCAGTGCTTCCCGGACTAGCGGGATGGAGACCCAGTACTTC.

This clonotype was counted a few times. The chain has TRBV5-1 and TRBJ2-7; D is undetermined. The germline CDR1 and CDR2 sequences are SGHRS and YFSETQ. The V end lost 0 bases, the J end lost 4 bases, and 14 bases lay between the germline ends. This CDR3 is built from 15 residues. In DNA form, the CDR3 reads TGCGCCAGCAGCTTGGATGGGCCGGGTCTTTACGAGCAGTACTTC. It translates to CASSLDGPGLYEQYF.

This clonotype was observed a handful of times. One base away lies a much larger clone, so this may be a sequencing read error. V and J are TRBV12-3 or TRBV12-4 and TRBJ2-3; D remains ambiguous. V was pared by 7 bases and J by 0 bases, with 5 bases between. CDR3 length: 12 amino acids. CDR3 residues: CASTHSTDTQYF. DNA of the CDR3: TGTGCCAGCACCCATAGCACAGATACGCAGTATTTT.

V and J are TRBV7-3 and TRBJ2-3; perhaps TRBD1 as D (6 bases). This CDR3 spans 15 amino acids. Trimming pared 3 bases from V and 1 base from J, leaving 11 bases between. Germline V gene sequence: CDR1 SGHTA, CDR2 FQGTGA. The CDR3 bases are TGTGCCAGCAGCTTGCAAGGACAGCGCACAGATACGCAGTATTTT. As protein: CASSLQGQRTDTQYF.

This sequence joins TRBV10-3 and TRBJ2-3; 7 bases align to TRBD2. The CDR3 has 12 residues. Looked up from germline, CDR1 is ENHRY and CDR2 is SYGVKD. CDR3 loop: CAARGTTDTQYF. The DNA for the CDR3 is TGTGCAGCGCGGGGGACCACAGATACGCAGTATTTT.

V gene TRBV10-3 combines with J gene TRBJ1-2; 11 bases are a match to TRBD1. Germline CDR1 and CDR2: ENHRY and SYGVKD. Trimming took 7 bases from V and 6 from J; bases not matched to a gene: 4. This CDR3 has 13 residues. CDR3 loop: CAINGGQGDGYTF. The CDR3 DNA sequence: TGTGCCATCAACGGGGGACAGGGGGATGGCTACACCTTC.

V usage is TRBV14 and J usage is TRBJ2-1, with D uncertain. The end of the DNA is better explained by TRBJ2-7, so the J call may be wrong. This CDR3 contains 16 residues. Germline V CDR1 and CDR2: SGHDN, FVKESK. The DNA of the CDR3 is TGTGCCAGCAGCCAAGTGACGGTGAGCTCCTACAATGAGCAGTACTTC. It encodes CASSQVTVSSYNEQYF.

The CDR3 loop reads CASSLTAGNTEAFF. The CDR3, as DNA: TGTGCCAGCAGTTTAACGGCGGGGAACACTGAAGCTTTCTTT. This rearrangement joins TRBV12-3 or TRBV12-4 to TRBJ1-1; D is unclear. The ends were cut back, 2 bases at V and 1 base at J, with 8 bases in the middle. CDR3 length: 14 residues.

This clonotype was observed once. The chain recombines TRBV3-1 with TRBJ2-3, with D possibly TRBD1 on 6 matching bases. Germline CDR1 reads LGHDT; CDR2 reads YNNKEL (reference sequence). The CDR3 extends over 17 amino acids. Trimming removed 0 bases at V and 0 bases at J, with 13 bases between. This CDR3 reads CASSQDSQGPSTDTQYF. The CDR3 region has the DNA TGTGCCAGCAGCCAAGATTCTCAGGGGCCAAGCACAGATACGCAGTATTTT.

V usage is TRBV12-3 or TRBV12-4 and J usage is TRBJ2-3; TRBD2 might be the D (5 bases). The CDR3 has 15 residues. Trimming removed 5 bases at V and 5 bases at J, with 17 bases between. In DNA form, the CDR3 reads TGTGCCAGCAGTCCCGCAGTGGGAGCGTTAGATACGCAGTATTTT. Translating it yields CASSPAVGALDTQYF.

This clonotype turned up a few times. V is TRBV27 and J is TRBJ1-2; D may be TRBD1 (5 bases). The germline V and J ends were trimmed by 5 bases and 4 bases, with 17 bases remaining between them. CDR1 and CDR2 (germline): MNHEY, SMNVEV (reference sequence). There are 15 residues in the CDR3. Written as DNA, the CDR3 is TGTGCCAGCAGTGGAGGACGTCAGGGAAGCTATGGCTACACCTTC. Its protein product is CASSGGRQGSYGYTF.

Worth noting for this clonotype: A much larger clone is a single base away; this may be a read error. CDR3 sequence: CASSDSGSYNEQYF. DNA of the CDR3: TGTGCCAGCAGCGATAGCGGGAGTTACAATGAGCAGTACTTC. J is TRBJ2-7 and V is TRBV7-8; 9 bases match TRBD2. Trimming took 5 bases from V and 7 from J; bases not matched to a gene: 9. The germline gives CDR1 SGHVS, CDR2 FQNEAQ. This CDR3 contains 14 residues. Looking up the rest from reference TRBV7-8 and TRBJ2-7 gives the full variable domain: GAGVSQSPRYKVAKRGQDVALRCDPISGHVSLFWYQQALGQGPEFLTYFQNEAQLDKSGLPSDRFFAERPEGSVSTLKIQRTQQEDSAVYLCASSDSGSYNEQYFGPGTRLTVT.

This clonotype came up a few times. The J gene is TRBJ2-1, the V gene TRBV7-2; TRBD1 matches at 8 bases. CDR3 length equals 19 residues. Germline lookup yields CDR1 SGHTA and CDR2 FQGNSA. V was pared by 6 bases and J by 0 bases, with 16 bases of the junction left unmatched. CDR3: CASRGPGQEYLSSYNEQFF. In DNA, the CDR3 is TGTGCCAGCAGAGGGCCGGGACAGGAATACCTTAGCTCCTACAATGAGCAGTTCTTC.

This clonotype was seen a handful of times. V usage is TRBV20-1 and J usage is TRBJ2-7, with a possible D match to TRBD2 (6 bases). The V end was cut by 0 bases, the J end by 0 bases, with 12 bases between. The CDR3 consists of 15 residues. Germline CDR1 reads DFQATT; CDR2 reads SNEGSKA (reference sequence). The DNA of the CDR3 is TGCAGTGCTAGAGATAGGGCGGGGTTCTCCTACGAGCAGTACTTC. Protein: CSARDRAGFSYEQYF.